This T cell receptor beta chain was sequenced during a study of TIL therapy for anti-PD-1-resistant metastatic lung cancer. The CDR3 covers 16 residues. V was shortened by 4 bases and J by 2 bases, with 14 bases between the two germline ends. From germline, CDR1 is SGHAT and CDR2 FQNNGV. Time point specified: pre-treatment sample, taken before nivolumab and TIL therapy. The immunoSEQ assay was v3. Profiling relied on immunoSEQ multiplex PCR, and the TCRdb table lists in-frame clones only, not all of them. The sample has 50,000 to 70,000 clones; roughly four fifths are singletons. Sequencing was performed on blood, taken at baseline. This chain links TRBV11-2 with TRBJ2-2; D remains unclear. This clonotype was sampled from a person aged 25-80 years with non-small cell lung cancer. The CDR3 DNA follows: TGTGCCAGCAGCTCCCGACAAGAACCTAACACCGGGGAGCTGTTTTTT. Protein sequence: CASSSRQEPNTGELFF.